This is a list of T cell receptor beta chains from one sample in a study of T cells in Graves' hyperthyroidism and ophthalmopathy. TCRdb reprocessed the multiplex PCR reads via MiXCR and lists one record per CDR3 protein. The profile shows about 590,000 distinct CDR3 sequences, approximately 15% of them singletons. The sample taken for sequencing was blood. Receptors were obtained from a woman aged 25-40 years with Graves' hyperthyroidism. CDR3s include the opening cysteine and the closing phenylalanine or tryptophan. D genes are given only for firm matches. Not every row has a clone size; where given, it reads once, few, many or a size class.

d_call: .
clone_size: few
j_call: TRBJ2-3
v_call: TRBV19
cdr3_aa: CASTAVGGTDTQYF
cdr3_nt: TGTGCCAGTACGGCGGTTGGGGGCACAGATACGCAGTATTTT

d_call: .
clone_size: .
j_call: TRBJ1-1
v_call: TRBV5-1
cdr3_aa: CASSPWTQNTEAFF
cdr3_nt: TGCGCCAGCAGCCCATGGACCCAGAACACTGAAGCTTTCTTT

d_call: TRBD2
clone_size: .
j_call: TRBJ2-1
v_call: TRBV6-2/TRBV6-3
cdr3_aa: CASSRPSWREYNEQFF
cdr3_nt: TGTGCCAGCAGCCGCCCTAGTTGGCGGGAGTACAATGAGCAGTTCTTC

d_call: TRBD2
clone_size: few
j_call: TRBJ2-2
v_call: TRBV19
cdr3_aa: CASSFSRLAGSGELFF
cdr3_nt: TGTGCCAGTAGTTTTTCGAGGCTAGCGGGAAGCGGGGAGCTGTTTTTT

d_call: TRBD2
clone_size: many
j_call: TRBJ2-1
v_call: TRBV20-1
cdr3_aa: CSAREASGSINEQFF
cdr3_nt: TGCAGTGCTAGAGAGGCTAGCGGGAGTATAAATGAGCAGTTCTTC

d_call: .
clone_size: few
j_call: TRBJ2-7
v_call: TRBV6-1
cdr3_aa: CASRLGATSLEQYF
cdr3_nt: TGTGCCAGCAGGTTAGGGGCGACCTCCCTCGAGCAGTACTTC

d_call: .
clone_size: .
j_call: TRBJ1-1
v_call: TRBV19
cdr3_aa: CASSIEGSNTEAFF
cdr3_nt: TGTGCCAGTAGTATAGAGGGATCGAACACTGAAGCTTTCTTT

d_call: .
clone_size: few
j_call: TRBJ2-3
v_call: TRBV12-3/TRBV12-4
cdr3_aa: CASSFSASNTDTQYF
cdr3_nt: TGTGCCAGCAGTTTTTCGGCTAGCAACACAGATACGCAGTATTTT

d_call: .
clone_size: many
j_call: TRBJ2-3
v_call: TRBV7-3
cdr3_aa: CASSPYTGLKSTDTQYF
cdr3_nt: TGTGCCAGCAGCCCCTACACGGGACTCAAAAGCACAGATACGCAGTATTTT

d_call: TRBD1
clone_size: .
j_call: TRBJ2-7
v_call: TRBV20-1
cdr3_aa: CSARPSRQGLSEQYF
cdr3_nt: TGCAGTGCCCGTCCCTCTCGACAGGGATTGAGCGAGCAGTACTTC

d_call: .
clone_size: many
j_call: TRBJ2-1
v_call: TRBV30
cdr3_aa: CAWSGEGGWGEQFF
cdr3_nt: TGTGCCTGGAGTGGAGAAGGGGGGTGGGGAGAGCAGTTCTTC

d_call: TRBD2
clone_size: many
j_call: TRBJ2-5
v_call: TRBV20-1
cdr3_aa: CSASGGAPETQYF
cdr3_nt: TGCAGTGCCAGCGGGGGGGCGCCGGAGACCCAGTACTTC

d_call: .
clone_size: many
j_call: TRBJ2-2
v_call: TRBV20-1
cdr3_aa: CSALVWNTGELFF
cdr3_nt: TGCAGTGCCCTAGTATGGAACACCGGGGAGCTGTTTTTT

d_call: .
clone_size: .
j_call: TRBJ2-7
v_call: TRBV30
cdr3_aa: CAWSVGGSEQYF
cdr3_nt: TGTGCCTGGAGTGTAGGGGGTAGCGAGCAGTACTTC

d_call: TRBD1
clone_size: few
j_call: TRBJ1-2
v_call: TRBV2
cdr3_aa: CASSPGQDGGYTF
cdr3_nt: TGTGCCAGCAGCCCAGGACAGGACGGAGGCTACACCTTC

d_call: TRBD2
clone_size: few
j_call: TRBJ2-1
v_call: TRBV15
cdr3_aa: CAIRASGYNEQFF
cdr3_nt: TGTGCCATCCGGGCTAGCGGCTACAATGAGCAGTTCTTC

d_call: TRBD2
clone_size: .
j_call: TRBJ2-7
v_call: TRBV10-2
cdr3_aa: CASKASGSYEQYF
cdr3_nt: TGCGCCAGCAAGGCTAGCGGCTCCTACGAGCAGTACTTC

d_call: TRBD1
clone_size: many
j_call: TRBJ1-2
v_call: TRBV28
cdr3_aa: CASRSPGGFNYGYTF
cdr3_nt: TGTGCCAGCAGAAGCCCAGGGGGCTTTAACTATGGCTACACCTTC

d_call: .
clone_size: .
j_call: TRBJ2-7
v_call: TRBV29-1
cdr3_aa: CSVEDDSGFYEQYF
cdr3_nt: TGCAGCGTTGAAGATGACAGCGGGTTTTACGAGCAGTACTTC

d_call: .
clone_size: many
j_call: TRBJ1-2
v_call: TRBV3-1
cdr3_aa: CASSQEDRNYGYTF
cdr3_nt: TGTGCCAGCAGCCAAGAGGACAGAAACTATGGCTACACCTTC

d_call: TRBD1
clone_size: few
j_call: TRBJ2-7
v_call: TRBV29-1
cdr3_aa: CSVDPGQGGYEQYF
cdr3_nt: TGCAGCGTTGACCCAGGACAGGGTGGCTACGAGCAGTACTTC

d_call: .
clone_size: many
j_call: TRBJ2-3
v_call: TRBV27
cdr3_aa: CASTWGNTQYF
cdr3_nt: TGTGCCAGCACCTGGGGGAATACGCAGTATTTT

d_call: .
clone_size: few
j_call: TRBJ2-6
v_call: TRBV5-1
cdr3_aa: CASSLGGLGMSGANVLTF
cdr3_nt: TGCGCCAGCAGCTTGGGAGGCCTCGGGATGTCTGGGGCCAACGTCCTGACTTTC

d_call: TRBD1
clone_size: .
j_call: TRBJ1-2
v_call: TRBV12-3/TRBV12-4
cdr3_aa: CASSGTGGAGYGYTF
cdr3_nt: TGTGCCAGCAGTGGTACAGGGGGCGCTGGCTATGGCTACACCTTC

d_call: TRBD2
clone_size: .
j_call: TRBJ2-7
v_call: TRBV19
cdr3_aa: CASSIGGGPLFSYEQYF
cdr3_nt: TGTGCCAGTAGTATCGGGGGAGGGCCCCTTTTCTCCTACGAGCAGTACTTC

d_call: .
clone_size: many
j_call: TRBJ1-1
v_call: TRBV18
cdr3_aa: CASSPEHGTEAFF
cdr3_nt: TGTGCCAGCTCCCCTGAACATGGTACTGAAGCTTTCTTT

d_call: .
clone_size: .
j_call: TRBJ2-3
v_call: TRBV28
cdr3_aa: CASSLWRLGDRTGTQYF
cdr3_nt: TGTGCCAGCAGTTTATGGCGCTTAGGGGACCGCACAGGTACGCAGTATTTT

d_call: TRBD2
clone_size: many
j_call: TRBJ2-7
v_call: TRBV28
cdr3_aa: CASSLLAAPYEQYF
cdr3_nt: TGTGCCAGCAGTTTGCTAGCGGCTCCCTACGAGCAGTACTTC

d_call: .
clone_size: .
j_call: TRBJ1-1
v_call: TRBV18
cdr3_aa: CASSLKDSYTEAFF
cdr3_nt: TGTGCCAGCTCACTAAAGGACAGCTACACTGAAGCTTTCTTT

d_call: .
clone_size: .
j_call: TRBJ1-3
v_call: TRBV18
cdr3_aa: CASSPAQYSGNTIYF
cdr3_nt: TGTGCCAGCTCACCAGCCCAGTACTCTGGAAACACCATATATTTT

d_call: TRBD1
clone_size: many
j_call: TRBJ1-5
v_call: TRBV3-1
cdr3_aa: CASSHRQGVKPQHF
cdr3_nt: TGTGCCAGCAGCCACCGACAGGGTGTAAAGCCCCAGCATTTT

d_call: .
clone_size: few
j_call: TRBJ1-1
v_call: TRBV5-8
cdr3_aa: CASSATWVQRNTEAFF
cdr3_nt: TGTGCCAGCAGCGCGACGTGGGTTCAAAGGAACACTGAAGCTTTCTTT

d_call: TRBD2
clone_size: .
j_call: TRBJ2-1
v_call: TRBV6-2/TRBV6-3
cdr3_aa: CASSSAGGVYNEQFF
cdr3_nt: TGTGCCAGCAGTTCCGCGGGAGGGGTTTACAATGAGCAGTTCTTC

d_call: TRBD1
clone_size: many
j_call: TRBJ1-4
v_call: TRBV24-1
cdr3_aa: CATSEWTGGNEKLFF
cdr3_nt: TGTGCCACCAGTGAGTGGACAGGGGGCAATGAAAAACTGTTTTTT

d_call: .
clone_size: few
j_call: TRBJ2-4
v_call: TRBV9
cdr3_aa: CASSLGGTGPKNIQYF
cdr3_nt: TGTGCCAGCAGCTTGGGGGGAACAGGGCCAAAAAACATTCAGTACTTC

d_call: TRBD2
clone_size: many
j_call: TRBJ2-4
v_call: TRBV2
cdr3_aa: CASSEDGLAGWGDIQYF
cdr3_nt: TGTGCCAGCAGTGAAGATGGGCTAGCGGGTTGGGGGGACATTCAGTACTTC

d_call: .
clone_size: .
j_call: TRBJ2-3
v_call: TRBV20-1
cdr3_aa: CSARGQGKSTDTQYF
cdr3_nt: TGCAGTGCTAGAGGCCAAGGCAAGAGCACAGATACGCAGTATTTT

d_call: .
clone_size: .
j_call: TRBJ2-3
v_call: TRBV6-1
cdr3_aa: CASSGSLGTQYF
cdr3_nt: TGTGCCAGCAGCGGGAGCTTAGGGACGCAGTATTTT

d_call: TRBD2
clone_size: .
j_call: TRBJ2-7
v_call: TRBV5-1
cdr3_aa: CASKGTNRPYEQYF
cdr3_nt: TGCGCCAGCAAAGGGACTAATAGACCCTACGAGCAGTACTTC

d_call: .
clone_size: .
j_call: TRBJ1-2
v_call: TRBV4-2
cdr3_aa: CASSGSDALYGYTF
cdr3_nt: TGTGCCAGCAGCGGCTCGGACGCCCTCTATGGCTACACCTTC

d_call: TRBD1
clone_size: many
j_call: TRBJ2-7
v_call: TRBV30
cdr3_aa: CAWEPGQGIEQYF
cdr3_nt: TGTGCCTGGGAACCGGGACAGGGGATCGAGCAGTACTTC

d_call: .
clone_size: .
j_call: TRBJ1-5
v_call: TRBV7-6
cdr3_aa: CASSSKGGRGGNQPQHF
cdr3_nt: TGTGCCAGCAGCTCCAAGGGGGGCAGGGGAGGCAATCAGCCCCAGCATTTT